This is a list of T cell receptor beta chains from one sample in a study of blood T cell repertoires in COVID-19. The protocol was immunoSEQ multiplex PCR, while the TCRdb copy is restricted to in-frame clones and leaves out a portion. The sample holds roughly 200,000 clones, roughly 89% seen once. The sequencing input was peripheral blood. The receptors stem from a man aged 45-65 years with acute or convalescent COVID-19. CDR3s include the opening cysteine and the closing phenylalanine or tryptophan. A D gene is named only where the DNA matches it firmly. The size field is filled for only some rows; it gives once, few, many or a size class.

J gene | clone size | D gene | V gene | CDR3 DNA | CDR3 protein
TRBJ2-3 | once | . | TRBV7-6 | TGTGCCAGCAGCTTAGTTCGGTCAGGGGGCACAGATACGCAGTATTTT | CASSLVRSGGTDTQYF
TRBJ2-3 | . | TRBD2 | TRBV7-2 | TGTGCCAGCAGCTTAAGGCTAGCGGGAGGCACAGATACGCAGTATTTT | CASSLRLAGGTDTQYF
TRBJ2-1 | . | . | TRBV14 | TGTGCCAGCAGCCAATATACAGTCCTCTCCTACAATGAGCAGTTCTTC | CASSQYTVLSYNEQFF
TRBJ2-5 | . | . | TRBV25-1 | TGTGCCAGCAGTAAATCCTTAGAAGAGACCCAGTACTTC | CASSKSLEETQYF
TRBJ1-1 | . | . | TRBV2 | TGTGCCAGCAGCCCGAGTTGGGGGGTGAACACTGAAGCTTTCTTT | CASSPSWGVNTEAFF
TRBJ1-6 | . | TRBD1 | TRBV30 | TGTGCCTGTGAAAAAGAGGGACAGGGGTATAATTCACCCCTCCACTTT | CACEKEGQGYNSPLHF
TRBJ1-1 | once | . | TRBV5-6 | TGTGCCAGCAGCTTGCGTGGAGGTCGCACTGAAGCTTTCTTT | CASSLRGGRTEAFF
TRBJ2-7 | . | TRBD2 | TRBV14 | TGTGCCAGCAGCCCCTCTAGCGGGAGTGTCTACGAGCAGTACTTC | CASSPSSGSVYEQYF
TRBJ2-7 | . | . | TRBV10-1 | TGCGCCAGCAGCGGTACTATAGCTGGCGAGCAGTACTTC | CASSGTIAGEQYF
TRBJ2-3 | . | TRBD2 | TRBV7-2 | TGTGCCAGCAGCTTAACTAGCGGGGGGGCGGATACGCAGTATTTT | CASSLTSGGADTQYF
TRBJ2-2 | . | TRBD1 | TRBV6-5 | TGTGCCACCAGGACAGGGGTAACCGGGGAGCTGTTTTTT | CATRTGVTGELFF
TRBJ1-6 | . | TRBD1 | TRBV19 | TGTGCCAGTAGCGGAGCAGGGGGCAATTCACCCCTCCACTTT | CASSGAGGNSPLHF
TRBJ2-3 | . | TRBD2 | TRBV10-3 | TGTGCCATCAGTGACGGTTCGGGGGGGGGCGCAGATACGCAGTATTTT | CAISDGSGGGADTQYF
TRBJ1-2 | . | . | TRBV30 | TGTGCCTGGAGTGTACTCTGGGGGGGAGGCTACACCTTC | CAWSVLWGGGYTF
TRBJ1-5 | . | . | TRBV27 | TGTGCCAGCAGTTGGGGCCCAGGCAGCAATCAGCCCCAGCATTTT | CASSWGPGSNQPQHF
TRBJ2-1 | . | TRBD2 | TRBV5-1 | TGCGCCAGCAGCAGTCCGGGACTAGCGGGAAACAATGAGCAGTTCTTC | CASSSPGLAGNNEQFF
TRBJ1-5 | few | . | TRBV3-1/TRBV3-2 | TGTGCCAGCAGCCAAGAAGGGGCATTAGGACAGCCCCAGCATTTT | CASSQEGALGQPQHF
TRBJ1-5 | . | . | TRBV28 | TGTGCCAGCAGTTTATTTTCGAATCAGCCCCAGCATTTT | CASSLFSNQPQHF
TRBJ2-1 | . | TRBD2 | TRBV9 | TGTGCCAGCAGCTGGGGACTAGCGGGAGCTTCGCCCTCCTACAATGAGCAGTTCTTC | CASSWGLAGASPSYNEQFF
TRBJ2-3 | once | . | TRBV24-1 | TGTGCCACCAGTGAGGGGGGGGGCCCTACAGATACGCAGTATTTT | CATSEGGGPTDTQYF
TRBJ2-7 | . | . | TRBV9 | TGTGCCAGCAGCGTAGTTCCCGGTTCGGACGAGCAGTACTTC | CASSVVPGSDEQYF
TRBJ2-1 | . | . | TRBV6-6 | TGTGCCAGCAGCAGACAGGCCGGAGATGAGCAGTTCTTC | CASSRQAGDEQFF
TRBJ1-3 | once | . | TRBV5-1 | TGCGCCAGCAGCTTGACCCCCGACAGGTCTCCAGGAAACACCATATATTTT | CASSLTPDRSPGNTIYF
TRBJ2-7 | . | . | TRBV20-1 | TGCAGTGCTAGTAGGCAGGGGTCCTCCTACGAGCAGTACTTC | CSASRQGSSYEQYF
TRBJ1-2 | . | . | TRBV6-2/TRBV6-3 | TGTGCCAGCAGTTACTCTACAGGGAACTATGGCTACACCTTC | CASSYSTGNYGYTF
TRBJ1-2 | . | . | TRBV18 | TGTGCCAGCTCACTGGACAGAAACTATGGCTACACCTTC | CASSLDRNYGYTF
TRBJ2-1 | . | TRBD2 | TRBV5-1 | TGCGCCAGCAGCAACCGGGACTATCGGTACAATGAGCAGTTCTTC | CASSNRDYRYNEQFF